This record concerns one T cell receptor beta chain sequence. Antigen: not known. This sample stems from a study of T cell responses to AZD1222 COVID-19 vaccine. TCRdb's table, derived via immunoSEQ multiplex PCR, lists solely in-frame clones and lacks some. The sample yields roughly 100,000 clones, about 92% seen once. This CDR3 is 13 amino acids long. Whole-study findings and limits: White British people made up most donors, females outnumbered males, and clonal diversity was possibly underestimated.

The clonotype originates from an adult in good health. Sample: peripheral blood, taken on day 0 of AZD1222 vaccination. This sequence joins TRBV21-1 and TRBJ1-1; TRBD1 is the table's D call and was not checked against the DNA. TRBV21-1 is a recognized pseudogene. This CDR3 reads CATRTAHPWGAFF. The CDR3 bases are TGTGCCACCAGGACAGCTCACCCCTGGGGAGCTTTCTTT.